The clone carrying this T cell receptor beta chain was seen ten or more times. Its antigen is currently unknown. TCRdb used MiXCR to reprocess the reads, holding one entry per CDR3 protein. The sample gives fewer than 150,000 distinct CDR3 sequences, around 30% of which show up once; roughly 40% is in the top ten. This sample stems from a study of T cell repertoires in cytomegalovirus infection. Study information: Shared public TCR beta signatures pointed to both CMV infection and a matching HLA type. General study results and limits: Cumulative public TCR beta family frequency identified CMV carriers with the relevant HLA. What dominated the ex vivo response were HLA-C-restricted CMV-specific TCR beta clonotypes.

V lost 2 bases and J 3 bases, leaving 14 bases between the germline ends. Germline V gene data show CDR1 as SGHTA and CDR2 as FQGNSA. CDR3 length: 16 amino acids. This sample comprised CD8+ T cells from cultured PBMCs, obtained from culture after CMV antigen stimulation. The rearrangement uses TRBV7-2 and TRBJ1-5; no clear D gene. The receptor was derived from a human donor in good health (CMV status not recorded). Some clones in this sample may be carry-over from other donors' samples. The CDR3 loop reads CASSLIGPGFNQPQHF. The CDR3 DNA reads as TGTGCCAGCAGCTTAATCGGGCCGGGCTTCAATCAGCCCCAGCATTTT.